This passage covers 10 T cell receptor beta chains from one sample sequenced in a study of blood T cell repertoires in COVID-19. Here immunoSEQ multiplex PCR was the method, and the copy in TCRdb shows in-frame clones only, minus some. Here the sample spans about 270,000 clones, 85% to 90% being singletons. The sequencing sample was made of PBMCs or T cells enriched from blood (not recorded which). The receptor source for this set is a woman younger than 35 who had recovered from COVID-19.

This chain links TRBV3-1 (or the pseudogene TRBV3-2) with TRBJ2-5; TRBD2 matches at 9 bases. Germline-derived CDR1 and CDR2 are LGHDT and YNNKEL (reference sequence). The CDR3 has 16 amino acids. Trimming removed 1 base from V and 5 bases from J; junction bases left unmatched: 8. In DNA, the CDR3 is TGTGCCAGCAGCCAAGGGATGCGGGGGGGCCTGGAGACCCAGTACTTC. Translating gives CASSQGMRGGLETQYF.

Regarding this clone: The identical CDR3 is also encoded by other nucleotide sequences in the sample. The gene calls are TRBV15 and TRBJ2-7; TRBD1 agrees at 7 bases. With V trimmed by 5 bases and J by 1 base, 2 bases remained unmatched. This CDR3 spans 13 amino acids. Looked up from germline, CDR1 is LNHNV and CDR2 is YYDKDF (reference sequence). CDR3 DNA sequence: TGTGCCACCAGCGGGGACAGTTCCTACGAGCAGTACTTC. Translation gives CATSGDSSYEQYF.

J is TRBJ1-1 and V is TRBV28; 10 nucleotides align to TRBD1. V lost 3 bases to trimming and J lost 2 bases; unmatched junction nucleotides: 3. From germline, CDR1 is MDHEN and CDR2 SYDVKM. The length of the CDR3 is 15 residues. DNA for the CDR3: TGTGCCAGCAGTTTCGGGGACAGGGGTAACACTGAAGCTTTCTTT. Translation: CASSFGDRGNTEAFF.

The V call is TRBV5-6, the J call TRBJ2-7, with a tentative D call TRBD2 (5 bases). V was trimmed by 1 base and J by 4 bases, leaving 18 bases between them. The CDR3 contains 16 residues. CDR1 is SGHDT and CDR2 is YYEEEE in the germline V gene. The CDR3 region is CASSLSGRGPLYEQYF. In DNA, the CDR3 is TGTGCCAGCAGCTTGTCGGGGAGAGGTCCCCTTTACGAGCAGTACTTC.

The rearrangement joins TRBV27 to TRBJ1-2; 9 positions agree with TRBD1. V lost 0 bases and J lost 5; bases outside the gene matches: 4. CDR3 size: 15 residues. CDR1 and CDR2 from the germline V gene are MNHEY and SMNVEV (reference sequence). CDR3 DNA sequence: TGTGCCAGCAGTTTATCTGGGACAGGGAAATATGGCTACACCTTC. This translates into CASSLSGTGKYGYTF.

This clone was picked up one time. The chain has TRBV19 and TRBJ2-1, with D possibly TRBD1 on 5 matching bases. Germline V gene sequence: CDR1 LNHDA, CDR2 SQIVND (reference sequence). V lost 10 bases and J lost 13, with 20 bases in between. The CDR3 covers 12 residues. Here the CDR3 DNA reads TGTGCCACCGCCCCGCAGGGCGAATTCCAGTTCTTC. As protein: CATAPQGEFQFF.

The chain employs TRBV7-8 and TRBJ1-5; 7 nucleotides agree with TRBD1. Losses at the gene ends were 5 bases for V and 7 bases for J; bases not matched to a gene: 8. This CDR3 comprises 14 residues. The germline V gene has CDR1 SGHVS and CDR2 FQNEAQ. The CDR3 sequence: CASSLDRAAQPQHF. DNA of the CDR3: TGTGCCAGCAGCCTAGACAGGGCCGCCCAGCCCCAGCATTTT.

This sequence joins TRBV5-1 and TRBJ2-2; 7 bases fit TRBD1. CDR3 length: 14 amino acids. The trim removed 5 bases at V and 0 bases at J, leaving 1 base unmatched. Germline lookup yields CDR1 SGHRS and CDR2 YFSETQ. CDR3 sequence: CASRGQTNTGELFF. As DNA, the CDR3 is TGCGCCAGCAGGGGACAGACGAACACCGGGGAGCTGTTTTTT.

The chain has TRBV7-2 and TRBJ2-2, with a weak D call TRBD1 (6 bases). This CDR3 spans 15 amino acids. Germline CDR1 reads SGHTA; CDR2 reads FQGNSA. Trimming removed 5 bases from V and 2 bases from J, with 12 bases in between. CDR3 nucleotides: TGTGCCAGCAGCCCCTGGACAGCCAACACCGGGGAGCTGTTTTTT. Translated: CASSPWTANTGELFF.

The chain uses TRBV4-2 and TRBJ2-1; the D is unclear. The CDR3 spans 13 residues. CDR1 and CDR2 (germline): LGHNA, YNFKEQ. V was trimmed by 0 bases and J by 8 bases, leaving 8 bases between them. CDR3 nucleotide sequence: TGTGCCAGCAGCCAAGAAGGTCGGGATGAGCAGTTCTTC. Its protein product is CASSQEGRDEQFF.